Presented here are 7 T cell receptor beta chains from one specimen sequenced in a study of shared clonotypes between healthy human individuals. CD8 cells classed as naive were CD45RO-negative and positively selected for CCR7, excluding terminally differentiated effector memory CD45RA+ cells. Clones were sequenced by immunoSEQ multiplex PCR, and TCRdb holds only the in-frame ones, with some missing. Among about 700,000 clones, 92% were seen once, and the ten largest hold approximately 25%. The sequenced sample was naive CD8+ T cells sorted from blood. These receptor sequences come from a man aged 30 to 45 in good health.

In DNA, the CDR3 is TGTGCCAGCAGCTTACGATCAGGGGTAACTAATGAAAAACTGTTTTTT. Translated: CASSLRSGVTNEKLFF. This sequence joins TRBV11-2 and TRBJ1-4; the D gene is possibly TRBD1 (6 bases). In germline, CDR1 is SGHAT, CDR2 FQNNGV. Between the trimmed V and J ends, which lost 2 bases and 1 base, there was a span of 11 bases. The CDR3 spans 16 residues.

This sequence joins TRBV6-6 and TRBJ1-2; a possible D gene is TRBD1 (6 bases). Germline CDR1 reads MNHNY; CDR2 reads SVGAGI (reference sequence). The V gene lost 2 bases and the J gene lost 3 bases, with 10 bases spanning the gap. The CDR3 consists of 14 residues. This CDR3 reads CASSYGEGDYGYTF. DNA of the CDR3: TGTGCCAGCAGTTACGGTGAGGGGGACTATGGCTACACCTTC.

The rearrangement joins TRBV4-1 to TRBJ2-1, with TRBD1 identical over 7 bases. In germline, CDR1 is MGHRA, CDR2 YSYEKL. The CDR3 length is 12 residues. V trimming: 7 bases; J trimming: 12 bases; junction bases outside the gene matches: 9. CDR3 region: CASNNGWDRQFF. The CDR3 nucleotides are TGCGCCAGCAACAACGGCTGGGACAGGCAGTTCTTC.

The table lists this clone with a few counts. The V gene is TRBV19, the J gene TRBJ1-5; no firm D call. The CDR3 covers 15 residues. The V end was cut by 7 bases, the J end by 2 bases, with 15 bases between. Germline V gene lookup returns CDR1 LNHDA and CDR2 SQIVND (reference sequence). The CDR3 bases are TGTGCCAGTACCGAATACCAAGGCGGCAATCAGCCCCAGCATTTT. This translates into CASTEYQGGNQPQHF.

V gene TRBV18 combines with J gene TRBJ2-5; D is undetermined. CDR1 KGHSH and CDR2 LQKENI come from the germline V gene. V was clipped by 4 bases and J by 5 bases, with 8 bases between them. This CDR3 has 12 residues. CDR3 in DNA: TGTGCCAGCTCACATTCCTGGGAGACCCAGTACTTC. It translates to CASSHSWETQYF.

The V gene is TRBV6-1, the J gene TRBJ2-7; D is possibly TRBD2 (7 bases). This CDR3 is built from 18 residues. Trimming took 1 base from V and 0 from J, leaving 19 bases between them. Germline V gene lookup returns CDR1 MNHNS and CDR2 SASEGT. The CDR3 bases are TGTGCCAGCAGTGAAGAGGGGGGTCTAGCGGCTTTCTCCTACGAGCAGTACTTC. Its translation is CASSEEGGLAAFSYEQYF.

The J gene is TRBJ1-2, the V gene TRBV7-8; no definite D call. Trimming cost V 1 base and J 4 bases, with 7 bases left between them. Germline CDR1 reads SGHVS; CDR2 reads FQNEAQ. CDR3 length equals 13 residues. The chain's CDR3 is CASSLVGSYGYTF. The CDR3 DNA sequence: TGTGCCAGCAGCTTAGTCGGGAGCTATGGCTACACCTTC.